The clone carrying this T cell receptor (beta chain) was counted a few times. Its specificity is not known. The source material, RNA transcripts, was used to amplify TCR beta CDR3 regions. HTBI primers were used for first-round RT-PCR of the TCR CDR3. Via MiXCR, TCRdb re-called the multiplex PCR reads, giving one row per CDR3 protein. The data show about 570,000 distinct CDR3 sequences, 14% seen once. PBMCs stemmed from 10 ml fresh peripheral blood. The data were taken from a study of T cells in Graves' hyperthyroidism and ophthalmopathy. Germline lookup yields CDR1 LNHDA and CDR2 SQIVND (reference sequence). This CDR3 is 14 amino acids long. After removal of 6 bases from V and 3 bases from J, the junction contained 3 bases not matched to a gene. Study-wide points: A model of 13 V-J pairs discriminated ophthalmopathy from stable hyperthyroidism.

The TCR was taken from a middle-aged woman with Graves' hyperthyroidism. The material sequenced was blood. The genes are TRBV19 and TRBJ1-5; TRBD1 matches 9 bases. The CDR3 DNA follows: TGTGCCAGTAGGGGGACAGGGAACAATCAGCCCCAGCATTTT. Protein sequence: CASRGTGNNQPQHF.